Here is one TCR beta chain with its context. The antigen remains unidentified. This record belongs to a study of a mutant IDH1 vaccine in newly diagnosed glioma. About the study: Males made up 62.5% and females roughly 38% of treated patients, whose mean age was 40.4 years. Points from the study as a whole: Overall, almost 95% of patients had vaccine-induced immune responses.

Here immunoSEQ multiplex PCR was the method, and the copy in TCRdb shows in-frame clones only, minus some. The data hold 30,000 to 40,000 clones, with about 78% observed a single time. This CDR3 is 15 amino acids long. J gave up 7 bases and V 0 bases, and 4 bases lay outside the gene matches. CDR1 is LNHNV and CDR2 is YYDKDF in the germline V gene (reference sequence). The time point: baseline, week 1 (first vaccination visit). Treatment reported: pre-vaccination baseline after standard-of-care therapy. This specimen was PBMCs, taken from a glioma patient treated with radiotherapy, temozolomide or both. The clonotype originates from a man between 40 and 49 years old with glioma. Some clones in this sample may be carry-over from other donors' samples. The rearrangement joins TRBV15 to TRBJ1-5; 9 nucleotides align to TRBD1. For the CDR3, the DNA is TGTGCCACCAGCAGAGATCGGGGACAGGGACAGCCCCAGCATTTT. Translating it yields CATSRDRGQGQPQHF.